This T cell receptor beta chain was identified in a study of T cell responses to AZD1222 COVID-19 vaccine. The study, taken as a whole, reports: Females outnumbered males among donors, who were mostly white British; clonal diversity was possibly underestimated. Seropositive status at baseline applied to only a handful of AZD1222 recipients. Distributed over spike, vaccine-associated CD4 TCRs predominated at 160-218 and 743-854.

Here immunoSEQ multiplex PCR was the method, and the copy in TCRdb shows in-frame clones only, minus some. The sample lists approximately 80,000 clones; roughly 88% were seen once. Comment on this clone: As yet, its antigen is unknown.

The source was peripheral blood, collected 28 days after the second AZD1222 dose. The clonotype comes from an adult who received the AZD1222 COVID-19 vaccine.

The CDR3 region is CASSPESSPLHF. CDR3 sequence (DNA): TGTGCCAGCAGTCCCGAGAGTTCACCCCTCCACTTT. This rearrangement joins TRBV2 to TRBJ1-6; D remains unclear. The germline V gene encodes CDR1 SNHLY and CDR2 FYNNEI. The V gene lost 5 bases and the J gene lost 9 bases, with 8 bases spanning the gap. CDR3 length: 12 amino acids.